This T cell receptor beta chain was recovered during a study of shared clonotypes between healthy human individuals. Clones were sequenced by immunoSEQ multiplex PCR, and TCRdb holds only the in-frame ones, with some missing. This table has more than 1,200,000 clones, approximately 98.5% appearing once. Trimming at V came to 0 bases and at J to 8 bases, leaving 5 bases not matched to a gene. This CDR3 is built from 16 residues. Germline CDR1 SGHTA, CDR2 FQGNSA. All participating donors were Caucasian adults from Nashville, Tennessee. The clonotype was recovered from a man aged 25 to 45 in good health. Sequencing input: naive CD4+ T cells sorted from blood. This sample's subset: CD45RA+ positively selected. The chain uses TRBV7-2 and TRBJ2-1; TRBD2 agrees at 12 bases. CDR3 nucleotides: TGTGCCAGCAGCTTAGCAGCTAGCGGGAGGGCCGATGAGCAGTTCTTC. Protein sequence: CASSLAASGRADEQFF.